These 14 T cell receptor beta chains originate from one sample sequenced in a study of glioma-infiltrating T cells. The iRepertoire nested amplicon-rescue multiplex PCR amplified TCR alpha and beta CDR3s from RNA. TCRdb redid the calling of the multiplex PCR reads with MiXCR, one entry per CDR3 protein. Of 95,000 to 150,000 distinct CDR3 sequences in the sample, approximately 23% were seen once. The sample was glioma tissue, nonneoplastic brain tissue, or PBMCs (not recorded which). The origin of the receptors is a human donor with low-grade glioma or glioblastoma, undergoing nonglioma brain surgery, or in good health (not recorded which).

This clonotype was recorded at least ten times. The chain joins TRBV27 to TRBJ2-1; tentatively, D is TRBD2 (6 bases). This CDR3 spans 16 amino acids. Trimming pared 4 bases from V and 7 bases from J, leaving 20 bases between. The V gene's germline CDR1 is MNHEY and CDR2 SMNVEV (reference sequence). The CDR3 here is CASSSLSGLTFNEQFF. CDR3 sequence (DNA): TGTGCCAGCAGTTCCCTTAGCGGACTCACTTTTAATGAGCAGTTCTTC.

This clonotype showed up just a few times. The V gene is TRBV10-3, the J gene TRBJ1-6; TRBD1 is a possible D gene (6 bases). V shed 5 bases and J shed 5 bases, with 10 bases lying between them. The CDR3 contains 14 residues. Germline CDR1 is ENHRY and CDR2 is SYGVKD. The DNA of the CDR3 is TGTGCCATCAGTCGCGGACAGAATAATTCACCCCTCCACTTT. It specifies CAISRGQNNSPLHF.

As concerns this clonotype: A single base separates this from a much larger clone, so it may be a read error. The V and J genes are TRBV4-2 and TRBJ1-2; maybe TRBD1 (5 bases). This CDR3 comprises 15 residues. Germline V CDR1 and CDR2: LGHNA, YNFKEQ. The CDR3 loop is CASSKDLPGPYGYTF. CDR3 DNA: TGTGCCAGCAGCAAAGATTTGCCGGGGCCTTATGGCTACACCTTC.

This clonotype was counted at least ten times. The chain is built from TRBV6-1 and TRBJ2-1; possibly TRBD1 or TRBD2 for D (5 bases each). The CDR3 covers 16 residues. Trimming removed 6 bases from V and 3 bases from J, with 18 bases in between. In germline, CDR1 is MNHNS, CDR2 SASEGT. CDR3 region: CASSPLLRGVYNEQFF. The DNA for the CDR3 is TGTGCCAGCAGCCCCCTTCTCCGAGGGGTCTACAATGAGCAGTTCTTC.

This clonotype appeared a few times. The chain couples TRBV19 to TRBJ2-1, with 8 positions matching TRBD2. This CDR3 has 15 residues. The ends lost 5 bases at V and 5 bases at J; junction bases unmatched: 8. Germline V gives CDR1 LNHDA, CDR2 SQIVND (reference sequence). The CDR3 nucleotides read TGTGCCAGTAGTCAGAGTACTAGCGGACACAATGAGCAGTTCTTC. Its translation: CASSQSTSGHNEQFF.

As to this clonotype: The junction departs from germline at one end; a sequencing error may be responsible. The V gene is TRBV7-2, the J gene TRBJ2-4; no clear D. This CDR3 contains 16 residues. Germline CDR1 and CDR2: SGHTA and FQGNSA. For the CDR3, the DNA is TGTGCCAGCAGCTTATCGATCGGAATAGCCAAAAACACTCAGTACTTC. Translated, it gives CASSLSIGIAKNTQYF.

This clonotype was seen many times. V and J are TRBV7-9 and TRBJ2-7; 10 nucleotides match TRBD2. This CDR3 is built from 17 residues. With V trimmed by 5 bases and J by 5 bases, 15 bases remained unmatched. CDR1 SEHNR and CDR2 FQNEAQ come from the germline V gene (reference sequence). CDR3: CASSPLAGRPEGHEQYF. The CDR3 DNA is TGTGCCAGCAGCCCACTAGCGGGACGGCCTGAGGGCCACGAGCAGTACTTC.

This clonotype was seen at least ten times. The CDR3 DNA is TGTGCCAGCAGTTACTCACCTAGCGGGCTTACCTACGAGCAGTACTTC. It encodes CASSYSPSGLTYEQYF. The chain carries TRBV6-6 and TRBJ2-7, with 8 bases fitting TRBD2. Germline lookup yields CDR1 MNHNY and CDR2 SVGAGI (reference sequence). This CDR3 region has 16 residues. The J segment lost 2 bases and the V segment lost 0 bases, leaving 6 bases of the junction unmatched.

Of note for this clonotype: A single base separates this from a much larger clone, so it may be a read error. The chain is built from TRBV20-1 and TRBJ2-3; D may be TRBD2 (6 bases). CDR3 length: 14 residues. The V and J ends lost 5 bases and 6 bases respectively, with 18 bases between them. From germline, CDR1 is DFQATT and CDR2 SNEGSKA (reference sequence). The CDR3 sequence is CSAPPRLGGDTQYF. The CDR3 bases are TGCAGTGCTCCACCCAGACTTGGGGGGGATACGCAGTATTTT.

This clonotype was found many times. J is TRBJ1-2 and V is TRBV20-1, with a tentative D call TRBD1 (5 bases). CDR1 is DFQATT and CDR2 is SNEGSKA in the germline V gene (reference sequence). V was shortened by 4 bases and J by 9 bases, with 12 bases between the two germline ends. The CDR3 spans 11 residues. Written as DNA, the CDR3 is TGCAGTGCTACAGGGAGCAATAGCTACACCTTC. Residues: CSATGSNSYTF.

Details on this clonotype: It may be a read error: a sequence one base away is much more abundant. This chain links TRBV6-1 with TRBJ1-5, with D possibly matching TRBD1 (5 bases). Germline loops: CDR1 MNHNS, CDR2 SASEGT. The germline V and J ends were trimmed by 10 bases and 0 bases, with 25 bases remaining between them. The CDR3 totals 18 residues. The CDR3 is CATRAPQSAHHSNQPQHF. Written as DNA, the CDR3 is TGTGCCACCAGGGCCCCCCAGTCGGCTCACCATAGCAATCAGCCCCAGCATTTT.

Comments on this clonotype: The conserved closing phenylalanine or tryptophan is absent in this CDR3, likely reflecting a read error. No DNA is shown, since the ends of the CDR3 on it are uncertain; the CDR3 is the one TCRdb lists. V is TRBV4-1 and J is TRBJ2-7; TRBD1, the table's D call, lacks a check against the DNA. The CDR3 has 14 residues if both end residues are counted. Per the germline V gene, CDR1 is MGHRA and CDR2 is YSYEKL. CDR3 in amino acids: CASSQDWGGPSSHL.

This clonotype has ten or more counts. This chain joins TRBV12-3 or TRBV12-4 and TRBJ2-5; D remains ambiguous. This CDR3 contains 13 residues. Trimming took 2 bases from V and 5 from J, leaving 9 bases between them. CDR3 sequence (DNA): TGTGCCAGCAGTTTACAAGCGCGGGAGACCCAGTACTTC. Residues: CASSLQARETQYF.

This clonotype showed up many times. The chain links TRBV6-6 to TRBJ2-7; the D gene could be TRBD1 or TRBD2 (6 bases each). CDR3 length equals 14 residues. Germline CDR1 reads MNHNY; CDR2 reads SVGAGI (reference sequence). V lost 0 bases to trimming and J lost 5 bases, with 11 bases between them. The CDR3 coding sequence is TGTGCCAGCAGTTACTCAATGGGGGGCGACGAGCAGTACTTC. Translating gives CASSYSMGGDEQYF.